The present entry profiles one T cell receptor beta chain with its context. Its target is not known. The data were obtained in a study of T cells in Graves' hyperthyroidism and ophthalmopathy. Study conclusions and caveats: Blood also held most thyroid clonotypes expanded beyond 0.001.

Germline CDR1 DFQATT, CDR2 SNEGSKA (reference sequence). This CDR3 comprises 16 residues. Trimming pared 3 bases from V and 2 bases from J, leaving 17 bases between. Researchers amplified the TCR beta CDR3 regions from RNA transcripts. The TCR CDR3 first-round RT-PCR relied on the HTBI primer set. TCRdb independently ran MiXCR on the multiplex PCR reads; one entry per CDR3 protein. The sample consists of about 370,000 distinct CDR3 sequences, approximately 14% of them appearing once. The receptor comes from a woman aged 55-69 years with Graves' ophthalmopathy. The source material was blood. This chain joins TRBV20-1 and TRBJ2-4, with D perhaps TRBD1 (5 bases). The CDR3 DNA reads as TGCAGTGCTAGCCGGGCCAGGGTTGGGACCAAAAACATTCAGTACTTC. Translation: CSASRARVGTKNIQYF.